Reported below is one TCR beta chain. This receptor's antigen is unknown. No per-base quality is available; no much larger clone lies one base away. The immunoSEQ Assay, a bias-controlled multiplex PCR, was used to amplify TCRbeta CDR3 regions from genomic DNA. Processing in the source paper ran as follows. Nucleated cell counts per sample were estimated from amplification of reference gene primers within the assay. To quantify the absolute abundance of each unique TCRbeta CDR3 rearrangement, sequence reads were collapsed and filtered. For each sample, productive Simpson clonality was calculated as the square root of Simpson's diversity index across productive rearrangements. Drawn from immuneACCESS, this table holds only the in-frame rearrangements with V and J called that TCRdb kept. Clones are partly lost; checked studies trace under half to an unresolved V gene and leave the rest unexplained. V and J calls and clone size are given by that table; D and trimming were obtained from the DNA. Within this sample are a few hundred thousand clones, with roughly 86% of them counted one time only. The leading ten clones occupy roughly 10% of the sample.

One collaborating source in Seattle enrolled patients during active infection and followed them longitudinally through the course of disease. Whole blood was collected in K2EDTA tubes by collaborating institutions according to the institutions' own protocols. Collaborator samples were shipped for TCRbeta analysis as frozen whole blood, isolated PBMCs, or DNA extracted from either sample type. The germline V gene encodes CDR1 MNHEY and CDR2 SVGEGT. The CDR3 spans 19 residues, from the cysteine through the phenylalanine. The kept DNA is CDR3 alone, 57 bases in frame from the first base. Between the V and J ends, shortened by 0 bases and 0 bases respectively, the junction contains 15 bases. The data are from a study of blood T cell repertoires in COVID-19 (dated by TCRdb to about 2020). A note on the overall study: Samples covering the acute and convalescent phases of COVID-19 were provided by collaborators in the United States, Italy and Spain. The material from the prospective study consisted of cDNA or gDNA derived from T cells, B-cell-depleted T cells, or PBMCs. The dataset comprised deeply sampled blood TCRbeta repertoires from subjects exposed to, actively infected with, or recovered from COVID-19. A freely available public database, intended as a resource for researchers studying the immune response to SARS-CoV-2, is where the repertoires were released. Samples were obtained from the ongoing ImmuneRACE study (first 160 participants) and from 950 to 1,500 subjects provided by 6 global collaborators. A de-identified subject ID, COVID-19 status, age in years and sex were almost always included in the sample metadata. Where HLA class I and class II types were available, the types were taken from metadata supplied by the sample provider, not from assay-based typing.

Overall study results and their limits: How much clinical and demographic metadata was included differed by source and by participant, and the metadata was provided uncurated.

Sequencing was done on a sample of peripheral blood. This clonotype was obtained from a woman aged 50 to 60 with COVID-19, enrolled during active disease. The sequence is built from TRBV6-2 or TRBV6-3 and TRBJ1-6; TRBD1 might be the D gene, on 6 matching bases. In nucleotides, the sequence is TGTGCCAGCAGTTACTCGAACTCAGGGGCAAGCTCCTATAATTCACCCCTCCACTTT. Translated, it reads CASSYSNSGASSYNSPLHF.